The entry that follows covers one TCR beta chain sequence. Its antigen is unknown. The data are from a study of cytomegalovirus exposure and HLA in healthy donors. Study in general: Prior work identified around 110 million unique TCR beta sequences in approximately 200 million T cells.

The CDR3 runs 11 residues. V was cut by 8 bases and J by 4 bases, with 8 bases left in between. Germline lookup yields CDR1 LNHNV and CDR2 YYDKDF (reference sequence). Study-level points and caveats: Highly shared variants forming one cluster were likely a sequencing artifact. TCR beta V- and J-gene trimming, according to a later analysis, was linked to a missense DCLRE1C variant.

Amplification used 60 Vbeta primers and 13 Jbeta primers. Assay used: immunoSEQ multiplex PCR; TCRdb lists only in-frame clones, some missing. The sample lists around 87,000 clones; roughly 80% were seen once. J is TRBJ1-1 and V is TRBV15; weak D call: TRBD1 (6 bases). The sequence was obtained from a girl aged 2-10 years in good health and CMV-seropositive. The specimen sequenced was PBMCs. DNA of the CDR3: TGTGCCACCCAGGGGTTCACTGAAGCTTTCTTT. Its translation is CATQGFTEAFF.